The source of this T cell receptor (beta chain) is a study of T cells in Graves' hyperthyroidism and ophthalmopathy. About the research overall: Sampling of peripheral blood happened at initial diagnosis, prior to any treatment.

TCR beta CDR3 regions were amplified from RNA. The HTBI primer set drove a first-round RT-PCR of the TCR CDR3. From the multiplex PCR reads, TCRdb called clonotypes with MiXCR, one entry per CDR3 protein. The sample yields about 500,000 distinct CDR3 sequences, roughly an eighth seen once. Thyroid ultrasound and orbital computed tomography, with clinical symptoms and serum thyroxine and TRAb, informed diagnoses. Extraction of PBMCs used under 13 ml of fresh peripheral blood. This clonotype was counted a few times. The V end was cut by 5 bases, the J end by 0 bases, with 11 bases between. The CDR3 length is 15 residues. Per germline, CDR1 MNHEY and CDR2 SVGEGT.

The TCR originated in a woman under 30 with Graves' hyperthyroidism. The genes are TRBV6-2 or TRBV6-3 and TRBJ1-3, with a possible D match to TRBD1 (6 bases). Sequencing was done on a sample of blood. The CDR3 nucleotides read TGTGCCAGCAGTGAGGACAGCCTCTCTGGAAACACCATATATTTT. It codes for CASSEDSLSGNTIYF.